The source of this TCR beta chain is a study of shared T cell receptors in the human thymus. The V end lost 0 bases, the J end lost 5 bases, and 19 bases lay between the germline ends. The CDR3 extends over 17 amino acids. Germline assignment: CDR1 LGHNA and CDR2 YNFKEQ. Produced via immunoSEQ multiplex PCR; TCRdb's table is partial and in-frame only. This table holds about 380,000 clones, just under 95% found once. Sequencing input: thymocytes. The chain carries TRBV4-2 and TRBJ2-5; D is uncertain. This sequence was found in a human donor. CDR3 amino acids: CASSQEGQRQDEETQYF. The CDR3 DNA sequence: TGTGCCAGCAGCCAAGAAGGTCAGAGGCAGGACGAGGAGACCCAGTACTTC.